The text below deals with one T cell receptor (beta chain). The sample is drawn from a study of Ad26.COV2.S vaccination and SARS-CoV-2 variants. TCRdb's table, derived via immunoSEQ multiplex PCR, lists solely in-frame clones and lacks some. The sample shows around 370,000 clones, about 90% of them seen only once. The sequencing used peripheral blood, collected after recovery from COVID-19. This clonotype originated in a human donor who had recovered from COVID-19.

CDR3 nucleotide sequence: TGTGCCAGCAGCGACCGGGACAGGGAGGATGAGCAGTACTTC. Its protein is CASSDRDREDEQYF. This chain links TRBV11-1 with TRBJ2-7; TRBD1 matches 9 bases. V lost 5 bases, J lost 7 bases, and 9 bases stayed unmatched. The CDR3 has 14 residues. Germline V gene data show CDR1 as SGHAT and CDR2 as FQDESV (reference sequence).